The source of this T cell receptor beta chain is a study of Ad26.COV2.S vaccination and SARS-CoV-2 variants. Study in general: Dosing was one shot or two shots 56 days apart. Study observations and caveats: Responses of T cells in total may have been underestimated by the TCR breadth and depth analyses. Reportedly, after vaccination the spike-specific CD8+ and CD4+ T cell responses displayed substantial breadth. Recipients given vaccine exceeded placebo recipients in spike-specific TCR breadth.

Sequencing was performed with immunoSEQ multiplex PCR; in TCRdb, only in-frame clones are kept and a portion is missing. Of some 480,000 clones listed, 70% to 90% are singletons. The length of the CDR3 is 15 residues. With 1 base clipped from V and 5 bases from J, the junction kept 3 bases outside the gene matches. Germline V gives CDR1 LNHDA, CDR2 SQIVND (reference sequence). A remark on this clone: Its antigen is unidentified.

Treatment denoted: approximately 18 received Ad26.COV2.S at low or high dose, single or two shots; about 5 received placebo; per-sample allocation not given. Sampling occurred on day 63 after the first vaccine or placebo injection. The specimen was peripheral blood, collected in a trial of Ad26.COV2.S vaccine versus placebo. This clonotype was sampled from a person between 18 and 65 years old who received the Ad26.COV2.S COVID-19 vaccine or a placebo. The V gene is TRBV19, the J gene TRBJ2-1; 9 bases agree with TRBD2. As DNA, the CDR3 is TGTGCCAGTAGTATAGTGCGGGGGGGACACAATGAGCAGTTCTTC. Protein product: CASSIVRGGHNEQFF.